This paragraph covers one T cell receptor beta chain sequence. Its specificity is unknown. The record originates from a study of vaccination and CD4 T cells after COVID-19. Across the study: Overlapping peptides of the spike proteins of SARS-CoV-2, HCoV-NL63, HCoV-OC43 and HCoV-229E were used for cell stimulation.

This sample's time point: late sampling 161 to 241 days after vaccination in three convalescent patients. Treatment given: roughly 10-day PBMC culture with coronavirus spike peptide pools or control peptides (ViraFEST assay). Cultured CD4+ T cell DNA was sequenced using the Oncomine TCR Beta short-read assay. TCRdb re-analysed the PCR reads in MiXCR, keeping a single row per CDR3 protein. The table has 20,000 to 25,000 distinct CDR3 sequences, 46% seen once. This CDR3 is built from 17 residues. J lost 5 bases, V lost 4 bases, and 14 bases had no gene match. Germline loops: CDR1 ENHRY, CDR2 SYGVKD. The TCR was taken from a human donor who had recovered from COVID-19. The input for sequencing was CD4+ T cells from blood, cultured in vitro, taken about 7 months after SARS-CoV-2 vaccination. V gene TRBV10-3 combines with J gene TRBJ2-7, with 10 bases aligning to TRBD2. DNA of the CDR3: TGTGCCATCAGTGGATCAAAGCCGGGACTAGCGTATGACGAGCAGTACTTC. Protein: CAISGSKPGLAYDEQYF.